Listed below are T cell receptor beta chains from one sample, sequenced in a study of radiotherapy plus CTLA-4 blockade in lung cancer. Libraries were prepared by immunoSEQ multiplex PCR; TCRdb keeps only in-frame clonotypes and omits some of them. The sample includes approximately 69,000 clones, around four fifths seen only once; the top ten take more than 7%. The sample in question was peripheral blood, obtained from a patient treated with radiotherapy plus ipilimumab. Receptor source: a human donor with non-small cell lung cancer who had a complete response to radiotherapy plus ipilimumab. Each CDR3 is given with its conserved first and last residue. The D gene is left open where the match is weak. A clone size is listed for some rows: how often the clone was seen (once, few, many), or a class if it is expanded.

clone_size cdr3_length j_call d_call v_call cdr3_aa
few 12 TRBJ2-7 TRBD1 TRBV19 CASSGTAYEQYF
few 15 TRBJ1-3 . TRBV4-3 CASSQVGGPGNTIYF
. 13 TRBJ2-2 . TRBV6-5 CASSLGYTGELFF
. 15 TRBJ2-2 . TRBV9 CASSEQTSNTGELFF
. 17 TRBJ2-4 . TRBV7-9 CASSYRDMGTPRDIQYF
. 12 TRBJ1-2 . TRBV7-9 CASDSRYYGHTF
. 15 TRBJ2-5 . TRBV5-1 CASSSVPGFSETQYF
. 15 TRBJ1-5 . TRBV19 CASSIRDGSNQPQHF
medium-sized 15 TRBJ1-1 . TRBV5-5 CASSLQGEFTSGAFF
once 18 TRBJ2-7 . TRBV5-4 CASSRGPPTGIGTYEQYF
. 13 TRBJ1-1 . TRBV18 CASSRGVGTEAFF
. 15 TRBJ2-2 TRBD1 TRBV4-2 CASSPQGVNTGELFF
. 16 TRBJ2-1 TRBD2 TRBV9 CASSASGTSGYNEQFF
. 15 TRBJ2-3 TRBD2 TRBV30 CAWRLGLAGGRTQYF
. 11 TRBJ2-7 . TRBV20-1 CSANSPDEQYF
. 16 TRBJ2-3 TRBD1 TRBV9 CASSVGQGAGTDTQYF
. 17 TRBJ2-1 . TRBV19 CASSRDRLGLIYNEQFF
. 14 TRBJ1-5 . TRBV4-3 CASSDGTRNQPQHF
. 14 TRBJ2-1 . TRBV6-5 CATSGNGDYNEQFF
. 15 TRBJ2-1 . TRBV28 CASSLGLLFHNEQFF
once 17 TRBJ2-1 . TRBV10-1 CASSGERGLRGRNEQFF
. 12 TRBJ2-7 . TRBV7-2 CASSLGPGEQYF
. 17 TRBJ2-6 . TRBV27 CASSLFESFSGANVLTF
. 13 TRBJ1-2 . TRBV5-1 CASSLEYGGGYTF
few 13 TRBJ1-1 . TRBV9 CASSVEQNTEAFF
. 15 TRBJ2-1 . TRBV9 CASSVEGPLSNEQFF
. 13 TRBJ1-1 . TRBV11-3 CASSLLDNTEAFF
. 16 TRBJ1-5 . TRBV6-5 CASSSKPGPPVGPQHF
. 14 TRBJ1-1 . TRBV7-2 CASSRPEGGTEAFF
. 15 TRBJ2-3 . TRBV10-1 CASSPRAASTDTQYF
. 15 TRBJ1-6 . TRBV6-5 CASSYEGSRNSPLHF
. 14 TRBJ1-5 TRBD1 TRBV6-5 CASSSSGGGYPQHF
. 16 TRBJ2-3 . TRBV4-1 CASSQERWGSTDTQYF
. 17 TRBJ2-2 . TRBV11-3 CASSLVVTRDNTGELFF
once 16 TRBJ1-1 . TRBV7-9 CASSETRVPLNTEAFF
. 15 TRBJ2-3 TRBD2 TRBV6-5 CASSPTSGGLDTQYF